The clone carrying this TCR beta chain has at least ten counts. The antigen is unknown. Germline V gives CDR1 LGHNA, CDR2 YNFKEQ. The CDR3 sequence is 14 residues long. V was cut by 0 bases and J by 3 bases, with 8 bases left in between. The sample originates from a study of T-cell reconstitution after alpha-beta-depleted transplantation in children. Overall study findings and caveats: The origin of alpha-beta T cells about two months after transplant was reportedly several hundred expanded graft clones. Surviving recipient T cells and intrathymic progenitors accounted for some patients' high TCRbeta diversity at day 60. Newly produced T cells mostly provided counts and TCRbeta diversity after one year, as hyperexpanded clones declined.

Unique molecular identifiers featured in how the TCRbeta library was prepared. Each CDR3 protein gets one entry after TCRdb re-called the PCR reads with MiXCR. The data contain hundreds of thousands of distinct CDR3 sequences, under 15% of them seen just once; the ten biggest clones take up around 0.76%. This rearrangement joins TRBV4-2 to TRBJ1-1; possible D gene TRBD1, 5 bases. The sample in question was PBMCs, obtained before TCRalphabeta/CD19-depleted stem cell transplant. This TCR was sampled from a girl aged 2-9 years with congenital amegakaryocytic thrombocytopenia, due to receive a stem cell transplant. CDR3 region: CASSQDPRDTEAFF. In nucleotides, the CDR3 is TGTGCCAGCAGCCAAGATCCCAGGGACACTGAAGCTTTCTTT.